This T cell receptor (beta chain) was captured by sequencing in a study of T cell repertoires in cytomegalovirus infection. Overall study context: HLA-B-restricted CMV epitopes that are well studied, plus recently identified HLA-C-restricted ones, were used by the study. Public TCR beta signatures provided an indication of both CMV infection and a matching HLA type.

CDR1 and CDR2 from the germline V gene are LNHDA and SQIVND (reference sequence). Losses at the gene ends were 5 bases for V and 6 bases for J; bases not matched to a gene: 4. The CDR3 totals 13 residues. Broader study findings: Identification of carriers of CMV plus the relevant HLA was performed using cumulative public TCR beta family frequency. In two of eight donors, the top clonotype was HLA-C-restricted CMV-specific.

TCRdb re-analysed the reads in MiXCR, keeping a single row per CDR3 protein. The table has 450,000 to 650,000 distinct CDR3 sequences, 35% to 50% seen once; the top ten hold about 46%. Comment on this clonotype: Its antigen is not identified.

The sample was cultured PBMCs, taken from culture after CMV antigen stimulation. The V and J genes are TRBV19 and TRBJ2-1; 7 bases align to TRBD1. This TCR came from a human donor in good health (CMV status not recorded). Some clones in this sample may be carry-over from other donors' samples. This CDR3 reads CASSWAGGNEQFF. For the CDR3, the DNA is TGTGCCAGTAGTTGGGCAGGGGGCAATGAGCAGTTCTTC.